This TCR beta chain appears in the sequencing data of a study of regulatory T cells in long-lasting Graves disease. Whole-study results and caveats: Persistent Graves' patients showed a TCR diversity that was lower than that of newly diagnosed ones. When disease was persistent, TRBV28, TRBJ1-2 and TRBJ2-5 were the favored segments.

This clonotype came up many times. The antigen remains undetermined. Building the TCR beta libraries relied on iRepertoire HTBI primers, and CDR3 regions underwent Arm-PCR. TCRdb passed the multiplex PCR reads through MiXCR, listing each CDR3 protein once. The sample contains over 500,000 distinct CDR3 sequences, more than 15% of which appear only once. V was shortened by 5 bases and J by 0 bases, with 5 bases between the two germline ends. The V gene's germline CDR1 is GTSNPN and CDR2 SVGIG (reference sequence). The CDR3 extends over 12 amino acids. Time point meaning: newly diagnosed GD, antithyroid drugs for less than 3 months. RNA from PBMCs was the source of the TCR library. The data were also submitted as part of a second study, on T cells in Graves' hyperthyroidism and ophthalmopathy. From that second work: For Graves' hyperthyroidism to be stable, ophthalmopathy could not progress within 18 months.

J is TRBJ1-3 and V is TRBV30; no definite D call. The origin of this receptor is a man between 18 and 29 years old with Graves disease. Sequences were derived from peripheral blood mononuclear cells (PBMCs), sampled at new diagnosis, from a patient treated with antithyroid drugs. DNA of the CDR3: TGTGCCTGGGCTGCCTCTGGAAACACCATATATTTT. It is translated as CAWAASGNTIYF. Filled out from reference TRBV30 and TRBJ1-3, the complete variable domain reads SQTIHQWPATLVQPVGSPLSLECTVEGTSNPNLYWYRQAAGRGLQLLFYSVGIGQISSEVPQNLSASRPQDRQFILSSKKLLLSDSGFYLCAWAASGNTIYFGEGSWLTVV.